These 30 T cell receptor beta chains originate from one sample sequenced in a study of blood T cell repertoires in COVID-19. Repertoires were generated with immunoSEQ multiplex PCR, while TCRdb's copy carries only in-frame clones and drops some. Found here are approximately 50,000 clones, more than 80% of them singletons; the top ten hold approximately 6.5%. Input material: peripheral blood. These TCRs come from a man aged 55 to 70 with acute or convalescent COVID-19.

This clone was observed a handful of times. The rearrangement links TRBV28 to TRBJ2-3, with D perhaps matching TRBD2 (5 bases). Per the germline V gene, CDR1 is MDHEN and CDR2 is SYDVKM. The ends were cut back, 2 bases at V and 6 bases at J, with 15 bases in the middle. This CDR3 spans 15 amino acids. The CDR3 here is CASSLAGTAGDTQYF. The CDR3 DNA reads TGTGCCAGCAGTTTAGCGGGCACAGCTGGGGATACGCAGTATTTT. Combining the CDR3 with reference TRBV28 and TRBJ2-3 gives the whole variable domain DVKVTQSSRYLVKRTGEKVFLECVQDMDHENMFWYRQDPGLGLRLIYFSYDVKMKEKGDIPEGYSVSREKKERFSLILESASTNQTSMYLCASSLAGTAGDTQYFGPGTRLTVL.

The chain uses TRBV24-1 and TRBJ1-5; D possibly corresponds to TRBD1 (5 bases). This CDR3 is 14 amino acids long. The V and J ends lost 1 base and 7 bases respectively, with 10 bases between them. CDR1 is KGHDR, CDR2 SFDVKD, per germline. CDR3 nucleotide sequence: TGTGCCACCAGTGATTTAAGGACATACCAGCCCCAGCATTTT. Residues: CATSDLRTYQPQHF.

The V call is TRBV27, the J call TRBJ2-2; tentative D call: TRBD2 (5 bases). V dropped 4 bases and J dropped 2 bases, with 11 bases sitting between them. This CDR3 has 15 residues. Per the germline V gene, CDR1 is MNHEY and CDR2 is SMNVEV (reference sequence). The CDR3 region has the DNA TGTGCCAGCAGTTCCCGGGGAGATAACACCGGGGAGCTGTTTTTT. Amino acid sequence: CASSSRGDNTGELFF.

This clone has a handful of counts. This chain links TRBV29-1 with TRBJ1-2; TRBD1 matches at 8 bases. CDR3 length: 15 amino acids. Germline V gene data show CDR1 as SQVTM and CDR2 as ANQGSEA. Germline trimming cut 3 bases from V and 6 bases from J; bases unmatched to any gene: 12. For the CDR3, the DNA is TGCAGCGTTGAGCCGATAGACAGGGGAATTAATGGCTACACCTTC. It translates to CSVEPIDRGINGYTF.

The chain combines TRBV6-2 or TRBV6-3 with TRBJ1-4, with D perhaps matching TRBD1 (6 bases). The germline V gene encodes CDR1 MNHEY and CDR2 SVGEGT. The CDR3 spans 17 residues. Trimming cost V 0 bases and J 6 bases, with 17 bases left between them. Written as DNA, the CDR3 is TGTGCCAGCAGTTACTCGAGAAGGGGGGGAATTCATGAAAAACTGTTTTTT. Amino acids: CASSYSRRGGIHEKLFF.

This clone has a single count. CDR3 protein: CAWSVGLVPSANTDTQYF. CDR3 sequence (DNA): TGTGCCTGGAGTGTAGGGTTGGTGCCTAGCGCTAACACAGATACGCAGTATTTT. The genes are TRBV30 and TRBJ2-3; the D gene is possibly TRBD2 (6 bases). V lost 0 bases and J lost 2, with 21 bases in between. This CDR3 has 18 residues. The V gene's germline CDR1 is GTSNPN and CDR2 SVGIG (reference sequence).

V and J are TRBV21-1 and TRBJ1-4; the table assigns TRBD1, which was not confirmed against the DNA. TRBV21-1 is described as a pseudogene. The length of the CDR3 is 15 residues. The CDR3 sequence is CASSKADRAGEKLFF. The DNA of the CDR3 is TGTGCCAGCAGCAAAGCGGACAGGGCGGGTGAAAAACTGTTTTTT.

The chain links TRBV6-1 to TRBJ1-2, with 8 bases aligning to TRBD1. The CDR3 runs 14 residues. The V segment lost 2 bases and the J segment 3 bases; nucleotides outside the gene matches: 2. From germline, CDR1 is MNHNS and CDR2 SASEGT. The CDR3: CASSERGQDYGYTF. CDR3 coding DNA: TGTGCCAGCAGTGAACGGGGACAGGACTATGGCTACACCTTC.

The J gene is TRBJ2-7, the V gene TRBV28, with 9 bases that match TRBD2. CDR3 length equals 15 residues. Germline V gives CDR1 MDHEN, CDR2 SYDVKM. V trimming: 6 bases; J trimming: 3 bases; junction bases outside the gene matches: 9. The CDR3 here is CASSPRGSGSYEQYF. For the CDR3, the DNA is TGTGCCAGCAGCCCCCGCGGTAGCGGGAGCTACGAGCAGTACTTC.

The chain links TRBV30 to TRBJ1-1, with 9 bases lining up with TRBD1. The junction had 9 bases not matched to a gene; V was cut back by 0 bases and J by 4 bases. The CDR3 totals 16 residues. The germline V gene encodes CDR1 GTSNPN and CDR2 SVGIG (reference sequence). In DNA, the CDR3 is TGTGCCTGGAGTGTCGGTCTGACAGGGGGAGCCACTGAAGCTTTCTTT. Translation gives CAWSVGLTGGATEAFF.

The rearrangement links TRBV29-1 to TRBJ2-1; 8 nucleotides align to TRBD1. Germline-derived CDR1 and CDR2 are SQVTM and ANQGSEA. V was pared by 4 bases and J by 6 bases, with 8 bases of the junction left unmatched. The CDR3 runs to 14 residues. DNA of the CDR3: TGCAGCGTTGGGACAGGGTTCGGGTCCAATGAGCAGTTCTTC. Its protein is CSVGTGFGSNEQFF.

A single count supports this clone. The rearrangement uses TRBV2 and TRBJ1-2; 7 bases fit TRBD1. After removal of 4 bases from V and 4 bases from J, the junction contained 9 bases not matched to a gene. CDR1 SNHLY and CDR2 FYNNEI come from the germline V gene. The CDR3 is 15 residues long. The CDR3 DNA reads as TGTGCCAGCAGTGGAGGGGGCGTATTAGGCTATGGCTACACCTTC. Its protein is CASSGGGVLGYGYTF.

The chain recombines TRBV27 with TRBJ2-7; the match to TRBD2 covers 14 bases. The CDR3 sequence is 16 residues long. The ends lost 5 bases at V and 3 bases at J; junction bases unmatched: 6. From germline, CDR1 is MNHEY and CDR2 SMNVEV (reference sequence). CDR3 protein: CASSPPGLAGDYEQYF. The CDR3, as DNA: TGTGCCAGCAGTCCCCCGGGACTAGCGGGAGACTACGAGCAGTACTTC.

The chain links TRBV30 to TRBJ2-3, with D perhaps TRBD2 (6 bases). CDR3 length equals 14 residues. CDR1 is GTSNPN, CDR2 SVGIG, per germline (reference sequence). V dropped 6 bases and J dropped 1 base, with 14 bases sitting between them. CDR3 in amino acids: CACPGVSGTDTQYF. CDR3 nucleotides: TGTGCCTGCCCGGGGGTGAGCGGCACAGATACGCAGTATTTT.

This sequence joins TRBV27 and TRBJ2-7; D is possibly TRBD1 (5 bases). V was trimmed by 2 bases and J by 2 bases, leaving 10 bases between them. The germline V gene encodes CDR1 MNHEY and CDR2 SMNVEV (reference sequence). This CDR3 is 14 amino acids long. The CDR3 sequence is CASSLAGNAYEQYF. In nucleotides, the CDR3 is TGTGCCAGCAGTTTAGCAGGGAACGCCTACGAGCAGTACTTC.

V gene TRBV6-5 combines with J gene TRBJ2-3; maybe TRBD2 (6 bases). The CDR3 consists of 15 residues. Trimming took 6 bases from V and 4 from J, leaving 17 bases between them. Germline loops: CDR1 MNHEY, CDR2 SVGAGI. The CDR3 DNA reads TGTGCCAGCAGACCGGGACTCCACAACGCAGATACGCAGTATTTT. Its translation: CASRPGLHNADTQYF.

This rearrangement joins TRBV29-1 to TRBJ2-3, with TRBD1 matching over 8 bases. The germline V gene has CDR1 SQVTM and CDR2 ANQGSEA. V shed 4 bases, J shed 6 bases, and the junction held 9 bases outside the gene matches. CDR3 length: 14 residues. CDR3 amino acids: CSVAVGQGGDTQYF. Here the CDR3 DNA reads TGCAGCGTTGCCGTAGGACAGGGTGGGGATACGCAGTATTTT.

The V gene is TRBV18, the J gene TRBJ2-3; 7 nucleotides agree with TRBD2. From germline, CDR1 is KGHSH and CDR2 LQKENI. This CDR3 comprises 15 residues. J gave up 2 bases and V 0 bases, and 2 bases lay outside the gene matches. The CDR3 DNA reads as TGTGCCAGCTCACCACCTCTAGCGGTCACAGATACGCAGTATTTT. Residues: CASSPPLAVTDTQYF.

This clone appeared a few times. The gene calls are TRBV7-9 and TRBJ1-2; D gene ambiguous. The V end lost 5 bases, the J end lost 5 bases, and 15 bases lay between the germline ends. The germline V gene has CDR1 SEHNR and CDR2 FQNEAQ (reference sequence). The CDR3 has 14 residues. DNA of the CDR3: TGTGCCAGCAGCCTGGAAACGGGTGTTTATGGCTACACCTTC. This translates into CASSLETGVYGYTF.

The rearrangement uses TRBV27 and TRBJ2-5, with D possibly TRBD2 on 5 matching bases. CDR1 and CDR2 (germline): MNHEY, SMNVEV (reference sequence). The CDR3 contains 16 residues. Trimming removed 2 bases at V and 7 bases at J, with 20 bases between. This CDR3 reads CASSLGLPSLTGTQYF. The CDR3 DNA reads TGTGCCAGCAGTTTAGGGCTGCCTAGCTTGACCGGGACCCAGTACTTC.

The V call is TRBV11-2, the J call TRBJ1-4, with D maybe TRBD1 (6 bases). The V and J ends lost 0 bases and 8 bases respectively, with 13 bases between them. The CDR3 runs 15 residues. Germline-derived CDR1 and CDR2 are SGHAT and FQNNGV. The CDR3 spells CASSLEGGAGEKLFF. The CDR3 DNA is TGTGCCAGCAGCTTAGAGGGGGGGGCGGGCGAAAAACTGTTTTTT.

The chain recombines TRBV5-1 with TRBJ2-2; TRBD1 matches 7 bases. This CDR3 is built from 14 residues. Germline trimming cut 2 bases from V and 6 bases from J; bases unmatched to any gene: 4. Germline CDR1 and CDR2: SGHRS and YFSETQ. The CDR3 DNA follows: TGCGCCAGCAGCTTCGTTCAGGGGGCCGGGGAGCTGTTTTTT. Translation gives CASSFVQGAGELFF.

The rearrangement uses TRBV6-6 and TRBJ2-7, with D perhaps matching TRBD1 (6 bases). Per germline, CDR1 MNHNY and CDR2 SVGAGI (reference sequence). This CDR3 spans 16 amino acids. V was pared by 5 bases and J by 0 bases, with 17 bases between. CDR3 loop: CASSRAGDRRSYEQYF. CDR3 bases: TGTGCCAGCAGTAGAGCAGGGGACCGACGCTCCTACGAGCAGTACTTC.

The chain carries TRBV29-1 and TRBJ2-5; 7 nucleotides agree with TRBD1. The J segment lost 1 base and the V segment lost 5 bases, leaving 4 bases of the junction unmatched. The CDR3 length is 13 residues. Germline assignment: CDR1 SQVTM and CDR2 ANQGSEA. The CDR3 is CSVNRGPQETQYF. CDR3 in DNA: TGCAGCGTTAACAGGGGTCCCCAAGAGACCCAGTACTTC.

The CDR3 DNA reads TGTGCCAGCAGCCCGACAGGGGGCTTCGACGAGCAGTACTTC. Residues: CASSPTGGFDEQYF. The chain employs TRBV7-3 and TRBJ2-7; 10 bases line up with TRBD1. V lost 5 bases, J lost 5 bases, and 6 bases stayed unmatched. This CDR3 is 14 amino acids long. Germline V gene lookup returns CDR1 SGHTA and CDR2 FQGTGA.

The chain has TRBV27 and TRBJ1-2, with 7 positions matching TRBD1. Trimming removed 2 bases from V and 1 base from J; junction bases left unmatched: 7. The CDR3 spans 16 residues. Germline V gives CDR1 MNHEY, CDR2 SMNVEV (reference sequence). CDR3 in amino acids: CASSLGPGGNNYGYTF. The CDR3 bases are TGTGCCAGCAGTTTAGGTCCAGGGGGGAATAACTATGGCTACACCTTC.

V and J are TRBV19 and TRBJ2-3; D may be TRBD2 (5 bases). Germline assignment: CDR1 LNHDA and CDR2 SQIVND (reference sequence). V shed 2 bases and J shed 2 bases, with 8 bases lying between them. The CDR3 extends over 14 amino acids. CDR3 region: CASSIRTYTDTQYF. CDR3 in DNA: TGTGCCAGTAGTATACGGACTTACACAGATACGCAGTATTTT.

The rearrangement joins TRBV19 to TRBJ2-3; 7 positions match TRBD2. Per germline, CDR1 LNHDA and CDR2 SQIVND (reference sequence). The V segment lost 1 base and the J segment 3 bases; nucleotides outside the gene matches: 7. This CDR3 has 16 residues. CDR3 nucleotide sequence: TGTGCCAGTAGTATAGTCGGCGGGAGCCGTACAGATACGCAGTATTTT. It is translated as CASSIVGGSRTDTQYF.

The V gene is TRBV3-1 (or the pseudogene TRBV3-2), the J gene TRBJ2-2, with TRBD2 matching over 11 bases. Germline CDR1 and CDR2: LGHDT and YNNKEL (reference sequence). The CDR3 is 16 residues long. V dropped 3 bases and J dropped 4; count of bases not matched to a gene: 4. The CDR3 is CASSHGGLAGTGELFF. As DNA, the CDR3 is TGTGCCAGCAGCCACGGCGGACTAGCGGGCACCGGGGAGCTGTTTTTT.

V is TRBV18 and J is TRBJ2-5; TRBD1 matches at 7 bases. Trimming at V came to 4 bases and at J to 4 bases, leaving 9 bases not matched to a gene. This CDR3 is built from 15 residues. Germline loops: CDR1 KGHSH, CDR2 LQKENI. The CDR3 is CASSLRDRAGETQYF. As DNA, the CDR3 is TGTGCCAGCTCACTTAGAGACAGGGCAGGAGAGACCCAGTACTTC. Variable domain in full (rest from reference TRBV18 and TRBJ2-5): NAGVMQNPRHLVRRRGQEARLRCSPMKGHSHVYWYRQLPEEGLKFMVYLQKENIIDESGMPKERFSAEFPKEGPSILRIQQVVRGDSAAYFCASSLRDRAGETQYFGPGTRLLVL.